This T cell receptor (beta chain) was profiled in a study of CD8+ T cells in alopecia areata. Study details: Oral tofacitinib (5 to 10 mg twice daily) was administered to treated patients.

V was cut by 3 bases and J by 5 bases, with 13 bases left in between. The CDR3 runs 13 residues. Germline assignment: CDR1 SQVTM and CDR2 ANQGSEA. Extracted RNA was reverse transcribed into cDNA, the sequencing template. Some clones are missing from TCRdb's copy, which holds only in-frame ones; the method was immunoSEQ multiplex PCR. The sample shows more than 150,000 clones, approximately 56% of them seen only once. As regards this clone: What it binds is not known.

Study conclusions and caveats: Higher clonality than in normal scalp was seen in lesional scalp, especially alopecia totalis/universalis.

This sequence joins TRBV29-1 and TRBJ2-5; tentatively, D is TRBD2 (5 bases). Sequenced here: CD4+ T cells sorted from blood, sampled at week 0. This sequence originates from a human donor with alopecia areata. In nucleotides, the CDR3 is TGCAGCGTTGATGAGGGCGGAAGCGAGACCCAGTACTTC. It is translated as CSVDEGGSETQYF.